The 7 T cell receptor beta chains presented below share a single source sample, sequenced in a study of cytomegalovirus exposure and HLA in healthy donors. The PCR used 60 Vbeta and 13 Jbeta primers. Sequencing was performed with immunoSEQ multiplex PCR; in TCRdb, only in-frame clones are kept and a portion is missing. The table has fewer than 200,000 clones, roughly 79% seen once. The material sequenced was PBMCs. The receptors were gathered from a woman in her 50s in good health and CMV-seronegative.

The chain combines TRBV30 with TRBJ2-3, with D tentatively TRBD2 (6 bases). The CDR3 runs to 16 residues. Deletions cut 0 bases from V and 0 bases from J, with 13 bases between. Germline CDR1 GTSNPN, CDR2 SVGIG (reference sequence). Written as DNA, the CDR3 is TGTGCCTGGAGTGTCCCCTGGGAGGCGAGCACAGATACGCAGTATTTT. It translates to CAWSVPWEASTDTQYF.

The gene calls are TRBV21-1 and TRBJ1-1; the D segment call TRBD1 is taken from the table without a DNA check. TRBV21-1 represents a pseudogene. The CDR3 covers 15 residues. CDR3 DNA sequence: TGTGCCAGCAGCTTAAAAAAGGGGGCTCGGACTGAAGCTTTCTTT. Residues: CASSLKKGARTEAFF.

The CDR3: CASSRSTGMGGNQPQHF. CDR3 DNA sequence: TGTGCCAGCAGCCGGTCAACAGGGATGGGGGGCAATCAGCCCCAGCATTTT. The V call is TRBV7-9, the J call TRBJ1-5; D is perhaps TRBD1 (6 bases). The germline V gene has CDR1 SEHNR and CDR2 FQNEAQ (reference sequence). The V end lost 5 bases, the J end lost 2 bases, and 19 bases lay between the germline ends. This CDR3 comprises 17 residues.

The chain combines TRBV2 with TRBJ2-5, with a tentative D call TRBD1 (7 bases). V dropped 6 bases and J dropped 4 bases, with 12 bases sitting between them. Germline CDR1 SNHLY, CDR2 FYNNEI. The CDR3 consists of 13 residues. This CDR3 is CASRAGQLETQYF. The CDR3 DNA sequence: TGTGCCAGCAGGGCGGGACAGCTAGAGACCCAGTACTTC. Based on the CDR3 plus reference TRBV2 and TRBJ2-5, the full variable domain is EPEVTQTPSHQVTQMGQEVILRCVPISNHLYFYWYRQILGQKVEFLVSFYNNEISEKSEIFDDQFSVERPDGSNFTLKIRSTKLEDSAMYFCASRAGQLETQYFGPGTRLLVL.

This chain joins TRBV28 and TRBJ2-7; 8 nucleotides agree with TRBD1. The CDR3 is made up of 15 amino acids. CDR1 and CDR2 from the germline V gene are MDHEN and SYDVKM. Germline trimming cut 5 bases from V and 3 bases from J; bases unmatched to any gene: 9. The CDR3: CASSSRQGHHYEQYF. CDR3 coding DNA: TGTGCCAGCAGTAGTAGACAGGGGCATCACTACGAGCAGTACTTC.

This clone is a singleton in its sample. The CDR3 here is CASSGQGVSEAFF. The CDR3 DNA reads as TGTGCCAGCAGCGGACAGGGGGTCAGTGAAGCTTTCTTT. This chain links TRBV9 with TRBJ1-1; TRBD1 aligns across 9 bases. Trimming took 3 bases from V and 7 from J; bases not matched to a gene: 4. The length of the CDR3 is 13 residues. The germline gives CDR1 SGDLS, CDR2 YYNGEE.

This CDR3 reads CASSQELLAGRTGELFF. CDR3 sequence (DNA): TGTGCCAGCAGCCAAGAACTACTAGCGGGACGCACCGGGGAGCTGTTTTTT. J is TRBJ2-2 and V is TRBV4-2, with 10 bases fitting TRBD2. The CDR3 loop spans 17 amino acids. The V segment lost 0 bases and the J segment 4 bases; nucleotides outside the gene matches: 5. Germline V gives CDR1 LGHNA, CDR2 YNFKEQ.